This T cell receptor beta chain was captured by sequencing in a study of blood T cell repertoires in COVID-19. Germline assignment: CDR1 KGHDR and CDR2 SFDVKD. Trimming cost V 1 base and J 7 bases; bases outside gene matches: 6. This CDR3 comprises 15 residues. Some clones are missing from TCRdb's copy, which holds only in-frame ones; the method was immunoSEQ multiplex PCR. The sample consists of over 200,000 clones, 80% to 90% of them appearing once. This sequence originates from a young man with acute COVID-19. Specimen: PBMCs or T cells enriched from blood (not recorded which). The chain employs TRBV24-1 and TRBJ2-1, with TRBD2 matching over 7 bases. DNA for the CDR3: TGTGCCACCAGTGATTTCGGCAGCGGGAAAAATGAGCAGTTCTTC. Its protein product is CATSDFGSGKNEQFF.